This T cell receptor beta chain emerged from a study of blood T cell repertoires in COVID-19. Everyone who took part was roughly 18 to 89 years old, and they came from roughly 25 US areas. A COVID-19 case had been met by exposed participants during the 2 weeks before study entry. Assay: immunoSEQ multiplex PCR; the TCRdb copy retains only in-frame clones and omits some. The data show approximately 220,000 clones, 83% seen once. The TCR comes from a woman aged 45 to 65 who had been exposed to COVID-19. Sequencing was carried out using PBMCs or T cells enriched from blood (not recorded which).

CDR3 coding DNA: TGTGCCAGCAGCAAGACAGGTAATCAGCCCCAGCATTTT. This sequence encodes CASSKTGNQPQHF. V is TRBV5-8 and J is TRBJ1-5; the D gene is possibly TRBD1 (6 bases). Germline V gives CDR1 SGHTS, CDR2 YDEGEE. Trimming shortened V by 4 bases and J by 4 bases, and 9 bases separated the two germline ends. The CDR3 has 13 amino acids.